The 3 T cell receptor beta chains presented below share a single source sample, sequenced in a study of OX40 agonist ivuxolimab in advanced cancers. TCRdb keeps only in-frame clones here, not all; method: immunoSEQ multiplex PCR. The sample contains tens of thousands of clones, roughly 80% of which appear only once. This specimen was CD4+ or CD8+ T cells sorted from blood, taken in a trial of the OX40 agonist ivuxolimab. These receptors all stem from an adult with an advanced solid tumor such as melanoma, head and neck, liver or kidney cancer.

The chain is built from TRBV7-9 and TRBJ2-7, with D tentatively TRBD2 (6 bases). CDR3 length equals 15 residues. The ends were cut back, 1 base at V and 7 bases at J, with 17 bases in the middle. Germline CDR1 SEHNR, CDR2 FQNEAQ (reference sequence). CDR3 bases: TGTGCCAGCAGCTTAGACACCTCCCGGGCGGGAGAGCAGTACTTC. Protein sequence: CASSLDTSRAGEQYF.

The chain couples TRBV11-2 to TRBJ2-1; 9 nucleotides match TRBD2. The CDR3 has 15 residues. The germline CDR1 and CDR2 sequences are SGHAT and FQNNGV. With V trimmed by 4 bases and J by 9 bases, 10 bases remained unmatched. The CDR3 coding sequence is TGTGCCAGCAGCTCACAAGCGGGAGGAGTCAGTGAGCAGTTCTTC. Translated: CASSSQAGGVSEQFF. The variable domain in full, completed from reference TRBV11-2 and TRBJ2-1, reads EAGVAQSPRYKIIEKRQSVAFWCNPISGHATLYWYQQILGQGPKLLIQFQNNGVVDDSQLPKDRFSAERLKGVDSTLKIQPAKLEDSAVYLCASSSQAGGVSEQFFGPGTRLTVL.

V and J are TRBV11-2 and TRBJ2-5, with TRBD2 matching 8 bases. J lost 7 bases, V lost 5 bases, and 18 bases had no gene match. In germline, CDR1 is SGHAT, CDR2 FQNNGV. The CDR3 totals 17 residues. CDR3 in amino acids: CASSLSYSGEVWGTQYF. The CDR3 bases are TGTGCCAGCAGCCTATCATATAGCGGGGAGGTTTGGGGGACCCAGTACTTC.